A single sample gave rise to the 12 T cell receptor beta chains below, sequenced in a study of T cells in Graves' hyperthyroidism and ophthalmopathy (dated by TCRdb to the late 2010s). The library was produced with multiplex PCR. Sequencing relied on an Illumina HiSeq 2000. The TCR beta CDR3 regions were amplified from the RNA transcripts. The first round of RT-PCR for the TCR CDR3 was performed with the HTBI primer set and the Qiagen OneStep RT-PCR kit. TCRdb took the public reads, trimmed them with fastp at Q25, ran MiXCR for clone calling and kept in-frame beta chains. All rows with the same CDR3 protein become a single entry with the most common DNA and genes. The sample table records hundreds of thousands of distinct CDR3 sequences; approximately 15% of these occur just once. In total, the top ten clones hold roughly 35% of the sample. The sequenced sample was blood. The receptors originated from a woman aged 40 to 50 with Graves' ophthalmopathy.

This clonotype came up many times. This chain links TRBV10-3 with TRBJ2-1, with 7 nucleotides matching TRBD2. The CDR3 length is 13 residues. Unmatched junction bases numbered 6, after V lost 6 bases and J lost 7 bases. The germline V gene encodes CDR1 ENHRY and CDR2 SYGVKD. This CDR3 is CAIRTSPGNEQFF. The CDR3 coding sequence is TGTGCCATCAGGACTAGCCCGGGGAATGAGCAGTTCTTC.

This clonotype was seen many times. This chain joins TRBV3-1 and TRBJ2-3; D is ambiguous. Looked up from germline, CDR1 is LGHDT and CDR2 is YNNKEL (reference sequence). The CDR3 has 17 amino acids. Trimming removed 4 bases from V and 0 bases from J, with 17 bases in between. CDR3: CASSPPRWSGSTDTQYF. CDR3 DNA: TGTGCCAGCAGCCCCCCCAGGTGGTCGGGTAGCACAGATACGCAGTATTTT.

The sample holds a few counts of this clonotype. This chain joins TRBV5-5 and TRBJ2-7; D not certain. V lost 0 bases and J lost 4, with 5 bases in between. CDR3 length equals 12 residues. Germline V gene sequence: CDR1 SGHKS, CDR2 YYEKEE (reference sequence). The CDR3 spells CASSLEMYEQYF. In DNA, the CDR3 is TGTGCCAGCAGCTTGGAGATGTACGAGCAGTACTTC. Filled out from reference TRBV5-5 and TRBJ2-7, the complete variable domain reads DAGVTQSPTHLIKTRGQQVTLRCSPISGHKSVSWYQQVLGQGPQFIFQYYEKEERGRGNFPDRFSARQFPNYSSELNVNALLLGDSALYLCASSLEMYEQYFGPGTRLTVT.

This clonotype has at least ten counts. The chain combines TRBV5-6 with TRBJ1-5; D remains unclear. CDR1 is SGHDT, CDR2 YYEEEE, per germline. Trimming took 4 bases from V and 0 from J, leaving 11 bases between them. This CDR3 has 15 amino acids. CDR3 amino acids: CASSPAGYSNQPQHF. The CDR3 nucleotides read TGTGCCAGCAGCCCGGCGGGTTATAGCAATCAGCCCCAGCATTTT.

V usage is TRBV5-6 and J usage is TRBJ2-7; 10 bases fit TRBD2. The CDR3 has 16 residues. CDR1 and CDR2 from the germline V gene are SGHDT and YYEEEE. V lost 1 base, J lost 6 bases, and 10 bases stayed unmatched. CDR3 loop: CASSLSASGSAGEQYF. The CDR3 bases are TGTGCCAGCAGCTTGTCTGCTAGCGGGAGCGCCGGCGAGCAGTACTTC.

The rearrangement joins TRBV7-2 to TRBJ2-1; D possibly matches TRBD1 or TRBD2 (5 bases each). The CDR3 contains 15 residues. The ends were cut back, 0 bases at V and 6 bases at J, with 12 bases in the middle. The germline V gene encodes CDR1 SGHTA and CDR2 FQGNSA. CDR3: CASSLAGVALNEQFF. As DNA, the CDR3 is TGTGCCAGCAGCTTAGCGGGGGTGGCGCTCAATGAGCAGTTCTTC.

This clonotype has ten or more counts. The rearrangement links TRBV12-3 or TRBV12-4 to TRBJ1-2; a possible D gene is TRBD1 (5 bases). V was clipped by 7 bases and J by 4 bases, with 13 bases between them. The length of the CDR3 is 13 residues. The CDR3 nucleotides read TGTGCCAGCACCTCGGGGGTCGGCTATGGCTACACCTTC. Its protein is CASTSGVGYGYTF.

This clonotype has only a few counts. The CDR3 region is CASSFALAGDRGNYGYTF. The CDR3 DNA is TGTGCCAGTTCGTTCGCTTTAGCCGGGGACAGGGGAAACTATGGCTACACCTTC. J is TRBJ1-2 and V is TRBV19; 10 bases are shared with TRBD1. The CDR3 totals 18 residues. Per the germline V gene, CDR1 is LNHDA and CDR2 is SQIVND (reference sequence). J gave up 2 bases and V 8 bases, and 17 bases lay outside the gene matches.

The V and J genes are TRBV15 and TRBJ2-2, with no clear D. Looked up from germline, CDR1 is LNHNV and CDR2 is YYDKDF (reference sequence). The V and J ends lost 4 bases and 3 bases respectively, with 3 bases between them. The length of the CDR3 is 12 residues. Here the CDR3 reads CATSMYTGELFF. Here the CDR3 DNA reads TGTGCCACCAGCATGTACACCGGGGAGCTGTTTTTT.

This clonotype appeared many times. The rearrangement links TRBV20-1 to TRBJ1-1; no definite D call. This CDR3 comprises 12 residues. V shed 3 bases and J shed 1 base, with 6 bases lying between them. From germline, CDR1 is DFQATT and CDR2 SNEGSKA (reference sequence). In DNA, the CDR3 is TGCAGTGCTAGGGACCCGAACACTGAAGCTTTCTTT. It encodes CSARDPNTEAFF.

This clonotype was counted at least ten times. This rearrangement joins TRBV2 to TRBJ2-3; D may be TRBD1 (7 bases). The length of the CDR3 is 16 residues. Germline CDR1 reads SNHLY; CDR2 reads FYNNEI. V lost 6 bases, J lost 0 bases, and 16 bases lay in between. The CDR3 DNA reads as TGTGCCAGCAGGAAAACAGGGGCGGGGAGCACAGATACGCAGTATTTT. This translates into CASRKTGAGSTDTQYF.

This clonotype was detected once. The J gene is TRBJ2-3, the V gene TRBV9, with D uncertain. The CDR3 length is 13 residues. The V gene lost 0 bases and the J gene lost 6 bases, with 8 bases spanning the gap. Germline loops: CDR1 SGDLS, CDR2 YYNGEE. The CDR3 region is CASSVEPPDTQYF. The CDR3 coding sequence is TGTGCCAGCAGCGTAGAGCCCCCCGATACGCAGTATTTT.